The 16 T cell receptor beta chains below were found in one sample sequenced in a study of T cell repertoires in breast cancer. Blocking oligonucleotides added to a second nested PCR suppressed unpaired genes. MiXCR was run by TCRdb on the emulsion pairing reads, yielding one entry per CDR3 protein. The table shows about 4,000 distinct CDR3 sequences, with approximately 40% occurring only once. Primers covering all TCR V genes were used in emulsion RT-PCR on CD8+ T cells. The sample comprised CD8+ T cells. Every receptor here comes from a pool of human donors with breast cancer or a healthy control (not recorded which).

This chain uses TRBV29-1 with TRBJ2-2; D uncertain. With 7 bases removed from V and 5 bases from J, the gap between germline ends came to 8 bases. Germline V gene data show CDR1 as SQVTM and CDR2 as ANQGSEA. The CDR3 contains 11 residues. The CDR3 coding sequence is TGCAGCGCCCTAGAAACCGGGGAGCTGTTTTTT. Amino acids: CSALETGELFF.

This clonotype was picked up a small number of times. The chain is built from TRBV7-2 and TRBJ1-4; possibly TRBD1 for D (6 bases). The germline CDR1 and CDR2 sequences are SGHTA and FQGNSA. The V end was cut by 3 bases, the J end by 6 bases, with 14 bases between. This CDR3 is 15 amino acids long. CDR3 coding DNA: TGTGCCAGCAGCTTCGGACAGCTTACGGATGAAAAACTGTTTTTT. It is translated as CASSFGQLTDEKLFF.

This clonotype appeared many times. In nucleotides, the CDR3 is TGTGCCAGCAGCCCAGCGGTCACTAGCGGGAGGGCCGGGGAGCTGTTTTTT. Amino acid sequence: CASSPAVTSGRAGELFF. The chain combines TRBV11-2 with TRBJ2-2; 13 bases are a match to TRBD2. V shed 5 bases and J 6 bases; nucleotides not matched to a gene: 9. This CDR3 is 17 amino acids long. Germline lookup yields CDR1 SGHAT and CDR2 FQNNGV.

This clonotype was observed many times. The chain carries TRBV7-6 and TRBJ1-1; no reliable D call. The ends were cut back, 8 bases at V and 0 bases at J, with 10 bases in the middle. CDR1 SGHVS and CDR2 FNYEAQ come from the germline V gene. The CDR3 is made up of 13 amino acids. The CDR3 region is CASGQDLNTEAFF. CDR3 nucleotides: TGTGCCAGCGGGCAAGACCTGAACACTGAAGCTTTCTTT.

There are many counts of this clonotype. Written as DNA, the CDR3 is TGTGCCAGCAGTTACGGCGGGGGGGTGGGTGGAGAGCAGTTCTTC. Translated: CASSYGGGVGGEQFF. The rearrangement links TRBV6-5 to TRBJ2-1; 9 nucleotides align to TRBD2. The CDR3 loop spans 15 amino acids. Germline V gene lookup returns CDR1 MNHEY and CDR2 SVGAGI. Losses at the gene ends were 2 bases for V and 10 bases for J; bases not matched to a gene: 9.

This clonotype has ten or more counts. This sequence joins TRBV14 and TRBJ1-1; TRBD1 is a possible D gene (6 bases). This CDR3 region has 13 residues. Trimming stripped 4 bases from V and 4 bases from J, with 10 bases between. In germline, CDR1 is SGHDN, CDR2 FVKESK. Here the CDR3 reads CASSRGHLTEAFF. The CDR3 DNA reads as TGTGCCAGCAGCCGGGGACACCTCACTGAAGCTTTCTTT. The full variable domain, completed using reference TRBV14 and TRBJ1-1, is EAGVTQFPSHSVIEKGQTVTLRCDPISGHDNLYWYRRVMGKEIKFLLHFVKESKQDESGMPNNRFLAERTGGTYSTLKVQPAELEDSGVYFCASSRGHLTEAFFGQGTRLTVV.

The chain has TRBV14 and TRBJ2-1, with unresolved D. Germline CDR1 and CDR2: SGHDN and FVKESK. This CDR3 region has 15 residues. V gave up 3 bases and J gave up 0 bases, with 9 bases separating them. For the CDR3, the DNA is TGTGCCAGCAGCCATCCGGATCGCTCCTACAATGAGCAGTTCTTC. Protein product: CASSHPDRSYNEQFF. The full variable domain, with the rest looked up from reference TRBV14 and TRBJ2-1, is EAGVTQFPSHSVIEKGQTVTLRCDPISGHDNLYWYRRVMGKEIKFLLHFVKESKQDESGMPNNRFLAERTGGTYSTLKVQPAELEDSGVYFCASSHPDRSYNEQFFGPGTRLTVL.

The genes are TRBV28 and TRBJ2-7; D tentatively reads TRBD1 or TRBD2 (5 bases each). This CDR3 spans 13 amino acids. V lost 7 bases and J lost 3, with 13 bases in between. The germline V gene has CDR1 MDHEN and CDR2 SYDVKM. CDR3 residues: CASNSPGRYEQYV. The CDR3 DNA reads TGTGCCAGCAACTCACCGGGACGCTACGAGCAGTACGTC.

This clonotype has just a few counts. A much larger clone is a single base away; this may be a read error. J is TRBJ1-6 and V is TRBV7-2, with D unresolved. The CDR3 loop spans 16 amino acids. CDR1 is SGHTA, CDR2 FQGNSA, per germline. CDR3 sequence: CASSSRVTSYSSPLHF. As DNA, the CDR3 is TGTGCCAGCAGCTCACGGGTCACTAGCTATAGTTCACCCCTCCACTTT.

In its sample, this clonotype was seen once. This rearrangement joins TRBV12-3 or TRBV12-4 to TRBJ1-5, with D perhaps matching TRBD1 (5 bases). V lost 2 bases and J lost 1, with 6 bases in between. There are 14 residues in the CDR3. The CDR3 DNA is TGTGCCAGCAGTTTATACAGGAGCAATCAGCCCCAGCATTTT. It translates to CASSLYRSNQPQHF.

This clonotype was found many times. The chain has TRBV3-1 and TRBJ2-5; the match to TRBD1 covers 7 bases. With 6 bases clipped from V and 2 bases from J, the junction kept 3 bases outside the gene matches. This CDR3 has 13 residues. Germline V gene sequence: CDR1 LGHDT, CDR2 YNNKEL (reference sequence). The CDR3 spells CASRRQGQETQYF. In nucleotides, the CDR3 is TGTGCCAGCAGGCGACAGGGACAAGAGACCCAGTACTTC.

About this clonotype: Given a much more abundant clone one base away, this may be a read error. This chain uses TRBV6-5 with TRBJ1-2; 8 bases match TRBD1. CDR1 is MNHEY and CDR2 is SVGAGI in the germline V gene. This CDR3 spans 15 amino acids. J was trimmed by 3 bases and V by 6 bases; bases with no gene match: 9. For the CDR3, the DNA is TGTGCCAGCAGCCTTGACAGGGGACGGGACTATGGCTACACCTTC. This gives the protein CASSLDRGRDYGYTF.

This clonotype is labeled large (0.1 to 1%). The J gene is TRBJ1-1, the V gene TRBV20-1; perhaps TRBD1 as D (6 bases). Germline CDR1 DFQATT, CDR2 SNEGSKA (reference sequence). CDR3 length: 15 amino acids. V lost 1 base, J lost 10 bases, and 22 bases lay in between. The CDR3 protein is CSARGDGGQAAGAFF. The CDR3 bases are TGCAGTGCTAGAGGCGATGGGGGGCAGGCGGCGGGAGCTTTCTTT.

The rearrangement uses TRBV28 and TRBJ2-7; D is possibly TRBD1 or TRBD2 (5 bases each). Trimming stripped 6 bases from V and 5 bases from J, with 11 bases between. Germline V CDR1 and CDR2: MDHEN, SYDVKM. The CDR3 loop spans 12 amino acids. As DNA, the CDR3 is TGTGCCAGCAGCCAAAGGGACCACGAGCAGTACGTC. Its translation is CASSQRDHEQYV.

The chain recombines TRBV6-2 or TRBV6-3 with TRBJ2-2; TRBD1 is a possible D gene (6 bases). This CDR3 comprises 14 residues. V lost 6 bases and J lost 0, with 8 bases in between. Germline lookup yields CDR1 MNHEY and CDR2 SVGEGT. CDR3 sequence: CASRQGSNTGELFF. In nucleotides, the CDR3 is TGTGCCAGCAGGCAGGGGTCGAACACCGGGGAGCTGTTTTTT.

At least ten counts were recorded for this clonotype. In DNA, the CDR3 is TGTGCCAGCAGGTCACTTGGGGGTGGGACCGGGGAGCTGTTTTTT. Translation gives CASRSLGGGTGELFF. The chain couples TRBV27 to TRBJ2-2; D tentatively reads TRBD1 or TRBD2 (5 bases each). V gave up 6 bases and J gave up 5 bases, with 16 bases separating them. The CDR3 consists of 15 residues. The germline CDR1 and CDR2 sequences are MNHEY and SMNVEV (reference sequence).